One TCR beta chain is described in this entry. Authors' processing steps: Estimates of nucleated cell counts were drawn from the amplification of reference gene primers. Method: immunoSEQ multiplex PCR; TCRdb's copy keeps in-frame clones and lacks some. V, J and clone size were drawn from that table, and D and trimming were deduced from the DNA. The sample consists of fewer than 80,000 clones, about 88% of them appearing once. CDR3 length: 14 amino acids. In germline, CDR1 is SGHTS, CDR2 YDEGEE. Between the trimmed V and J ends, which lost 0 bases and 4 bases, there was a span of 10 bases. The data originate from a study of blood T cell repertoires in COVID-19. Overall study: Sites in the United States, Italy and Spain provided acute and convalescent COVID-19 samples. In each case, the material was cDNA or gDNA derived from T cells, B-cell-depleted T cells, or PBMCs.

This sequence originates from a woman in her 50s with active or convalescent COVID-19. The rearrangement uses TRBV5-8 and TRBJ1-1; no clear D gene. Sequenced input: peripheral blood. In DNA form, the CDR3 reads TGTGCCAGCAGCTTGGACCTACGGGGCACTGAAGCTTTCTTT. Protein: CASSLDLRGTEAFF. Filled out from reference TRBV5-8 and TRBJ1-1, the complete variable domain reads EAGVTQSPTHLIKTRGQQATLRCSPISGHTSVYWYQQALGLGLQFLLWYDEGEERNRGNFPPRFSGRQFPNYSSELNVNALELEDSALYLCASSLDLRGTEAFFGQGTRLTVV.